This section outlines one T cell receptor (beta chain) sequence together with its context. The sample comes from a study of shared clonotypes between healthy human individuals. The CDR3 covers 15 residues. Germline V lookup: CDR1 MDHEN, CDR2 SYDVKM. V was clipped by 5 bases and J by 2 bases, with 16 bases between them. About 30,000 T cell genomes (around 200 ng DNA) went into each sorted-subset replicate. In the source study's methods: ImmunoSEQ output lacked quality scores and full-length reads, limiting matched filtering. This table comes from immunoSEQ multiplex PCR, and its TCRdb copy is limited to in-frame clones, with some not included. The V and J calls and the clone size are those of that table, but D and trimming were determined from the DNA. This sample carries some 1.5 million clones, 95% to 99% of them seen once, and the ten largest clones take about 0.4%.

The rearrangement links TRBV28 to TRBJ2-7, with D possibly TRBD1 on 5 matching bases. What was sequenced was naive CD4+ T cells sorted from blood. Indicated subset: CD45RA+ positively selected. The receptor was derived from a young man in good health. Written as DNA, the CDR3 is TGTGCCAGCAGTCCCTTGCAGGGTATGACCTACGAGCAGTACTTC. It yields the protein CASSPLQGMTYEQYF.